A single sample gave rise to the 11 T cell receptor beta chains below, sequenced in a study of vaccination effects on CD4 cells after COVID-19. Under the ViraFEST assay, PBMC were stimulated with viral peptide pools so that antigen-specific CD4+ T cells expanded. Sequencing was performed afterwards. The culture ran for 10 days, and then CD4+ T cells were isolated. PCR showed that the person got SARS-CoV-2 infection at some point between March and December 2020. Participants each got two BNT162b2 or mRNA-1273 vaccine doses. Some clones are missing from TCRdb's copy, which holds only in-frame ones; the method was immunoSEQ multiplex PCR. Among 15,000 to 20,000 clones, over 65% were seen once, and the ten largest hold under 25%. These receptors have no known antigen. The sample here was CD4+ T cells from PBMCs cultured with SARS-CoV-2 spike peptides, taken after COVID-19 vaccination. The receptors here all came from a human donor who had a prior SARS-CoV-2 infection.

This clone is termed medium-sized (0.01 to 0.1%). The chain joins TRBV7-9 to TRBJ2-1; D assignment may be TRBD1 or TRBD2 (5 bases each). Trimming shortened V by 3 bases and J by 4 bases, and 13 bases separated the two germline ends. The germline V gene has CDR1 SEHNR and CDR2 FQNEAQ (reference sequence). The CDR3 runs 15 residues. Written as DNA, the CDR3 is TGTGCCAGCAGCTTCCAAGGGGAGAATTACAATGAGCAGTTCTTC. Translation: CASSFQGENYNEQFF. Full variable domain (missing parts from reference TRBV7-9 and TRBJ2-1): DTGVSQNPRHKITKRGQNVTFRCDPISEHNRLYWYRQTLGQGPEFLTYFQNEAQLEKSRLLSDRFSAERPKGSFSTLEIQRTEQGDSAMYLCASSFQGENYNEQFFGPGTRLTVL.

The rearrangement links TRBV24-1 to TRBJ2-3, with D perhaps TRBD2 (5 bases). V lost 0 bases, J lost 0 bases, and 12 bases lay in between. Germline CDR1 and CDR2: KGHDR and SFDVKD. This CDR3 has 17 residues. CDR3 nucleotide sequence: TGTGCCACCAGTGATTTGCCTACTAGTCCAAGCACAGATACGCAGTATTTT. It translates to CATSDLPTSPSTDTQYF.

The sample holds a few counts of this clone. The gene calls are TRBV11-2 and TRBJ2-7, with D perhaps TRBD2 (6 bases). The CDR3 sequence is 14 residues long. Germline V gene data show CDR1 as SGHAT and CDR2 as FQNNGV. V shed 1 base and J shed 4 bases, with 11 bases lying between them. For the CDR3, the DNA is TGTGCCAGCAGCTTAGTGCGGGGCCGTTACGAGCAGTACTTC. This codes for CASSLVRGRYEQYF. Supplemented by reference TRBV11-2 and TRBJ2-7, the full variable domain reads EAGVAQSPRYKIIEKRQSVAFWCNPISGHATLYWYQQILGQGPKLLIQFQNNGVVDDSQLPKDRFSAERLKGVDSTLKIQPAKLEDSAVYLCASSLVRGRYEQYFGPGTRLTVT.

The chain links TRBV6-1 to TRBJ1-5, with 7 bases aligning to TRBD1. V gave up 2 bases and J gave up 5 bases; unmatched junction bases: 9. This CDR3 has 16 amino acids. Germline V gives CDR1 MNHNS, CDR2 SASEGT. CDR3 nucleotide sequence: TGTGCCAGCAGTGAACCCTACAGGGGTAGGGATCAGCCCCAGCATTTT. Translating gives CASSEPYRGRDQPQHF.

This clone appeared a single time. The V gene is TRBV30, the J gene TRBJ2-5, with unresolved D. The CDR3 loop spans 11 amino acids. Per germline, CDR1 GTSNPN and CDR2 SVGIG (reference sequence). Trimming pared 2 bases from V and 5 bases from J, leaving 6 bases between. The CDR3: CAWSPSETQYF. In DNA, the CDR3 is TGTGCCTGGAGTCCAAGTGAGACCCAGTACTTC.

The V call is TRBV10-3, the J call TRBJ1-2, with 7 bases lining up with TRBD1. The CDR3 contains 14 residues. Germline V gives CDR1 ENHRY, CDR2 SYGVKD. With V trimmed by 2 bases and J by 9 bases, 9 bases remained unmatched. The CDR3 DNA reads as TGTGCCATCAGTGAGGGACAGGTGAATAATTGCTACACCTTC. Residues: CAISEGQVNNCYTF.

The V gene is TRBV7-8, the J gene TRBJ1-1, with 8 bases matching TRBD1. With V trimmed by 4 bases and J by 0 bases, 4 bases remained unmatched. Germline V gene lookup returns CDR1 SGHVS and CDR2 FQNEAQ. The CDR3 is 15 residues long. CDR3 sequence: CASSSRGQVNTEAFF. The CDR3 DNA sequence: TGTGCCAGCAGCTCTCGGGGACAGGTGAACACTGAAGCTTTCTTT.

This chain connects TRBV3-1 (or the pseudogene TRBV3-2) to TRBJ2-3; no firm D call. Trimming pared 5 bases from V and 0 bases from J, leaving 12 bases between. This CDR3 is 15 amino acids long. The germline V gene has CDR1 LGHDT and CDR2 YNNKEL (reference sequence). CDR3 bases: TGTGCCAGCAGCTCCACGGACCGGAGCACAGATACGCAGTATTTT. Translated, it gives CASSSTDRSTDTQYF.

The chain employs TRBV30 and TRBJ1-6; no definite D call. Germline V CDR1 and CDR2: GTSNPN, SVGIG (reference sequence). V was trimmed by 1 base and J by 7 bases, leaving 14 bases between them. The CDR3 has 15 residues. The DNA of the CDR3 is TGTGCCTGGAGTGGCCGGGTTCAAGGAAATTCACCCCTCCACTTT. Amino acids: CAWSGRVQGNSPLHF. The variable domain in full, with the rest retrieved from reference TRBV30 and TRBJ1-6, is SQTIHQWPATLVQPVGSPLSLECTVEGTSNPNLYWYRQAAGRGLQLLFYSVGIGQISSEVPQNLSASRPQDRQFILSSKKLLLSDSGFYLCAWSGRVQGNSPLHFGNGTRLTVT.

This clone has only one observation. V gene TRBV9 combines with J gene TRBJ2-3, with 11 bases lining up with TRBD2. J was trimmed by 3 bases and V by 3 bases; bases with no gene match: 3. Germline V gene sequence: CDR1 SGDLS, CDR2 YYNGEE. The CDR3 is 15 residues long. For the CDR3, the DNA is TGTGCCAGCAGCGGTCGACTAGCGGGGACAGATACGCAGTATTTT. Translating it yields CASSGRLAGTDTQYF.

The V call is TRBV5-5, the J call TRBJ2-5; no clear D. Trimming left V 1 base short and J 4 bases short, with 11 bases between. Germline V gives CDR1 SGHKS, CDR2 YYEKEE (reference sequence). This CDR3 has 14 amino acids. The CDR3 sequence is CASSLPRGGETQYF. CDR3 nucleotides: TGTGCCAGCAGCTTGCCCCGCGGTGGAGAGACCCAGTACTTC. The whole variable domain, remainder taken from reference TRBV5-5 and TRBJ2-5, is DAGVTQSPTHLIKTRGQQVTLRCSPISGHKSVSWYQQVLGQGPQFIFQYYEKEERGRGNFPDRFSARQFPNYSSELNVNALLLGDSALYLCASSLPRGGETQYFGPGTRLLVL.